Listed below are T cell receptor beta chains from one sample, sequenced in a study of cytomegalovirus exposure and HLA in healthy donors. The data were produced by immunoSEQ multiplex PCR, yet TCRdb's version contains in-frame clones alone and is incomplete. The repertoire has about 190,000 clones, about four fifths of them found once; the top ten carry roughly 6%. Sequencing was done on a sample of PBMCs. All receptors come from a woman aged 25 to 39 in good health and CMV-seropositive. Both conserved end residues are part of each CDR3. Fields, in order: D gene, V gene, clone size, J gene, CDR3 protein, CDR3 DNA. D genes are given only for firm matches. The size of a clone is reported for some rows only, either as once, few or many, or as a class for expanded clones.

.	TRBV13	once	TRBJ2-1	CASSPLAGLNEQFF	TGTGCCAGCAGCCCTCTTGCAGGGCTTAATGAGCAGTTCTTC
.	TRBV27	.	TRBJ2-2	CASSSRNTGELFF	TGTGCCAGCAGTTCCCGGAACACCGGGGAGCTGTTTTTT
TRBD1	TRBV5-1	.	TRBJ1-3	CATGTDSSSGNTIYF	TGCGCCACCGGGACAGACAGCTCCTCTGGAAACACCATATATTTT
.	TRBV27	.	TRBJ1-1	CASSFRRMNTEAFF	TGTGCCAGCAGTTTCAGGAGGATGAACACTGAAGCTTTCTTT
.	TRBV7-3	.	TRBJ1-1	CASSSNKAGSNTEAFF	TGTGCCAGCAGCTCCAATAAGGCGGGGTCGAACACTGAAGCTTTCTTT
.	TRBV6-5	.	TRBJ1-2	CASSYSRRGARGYTF	TGTGCCAGCAGTTACTCGAGACGGGGGGCCCGAGGCTACACCTTC
TRBD2	TRBV6-6	.	TRBJ2-7	CASSYSTSGAYEQYF	TGTGCCAGCAGTTACTCGACTAGCGGAGCGTACGAGCAGTACTTC
TRBD1	TRBV28	.	TRBJ2-7	CASHQTGDSYEQYF	TGTGCCAGCCACCAAACAGGGGACTCCTACGAGCAGTACTTC
TRBD1	TRBV9	.	TRBJ2-7	CASSVGTGDYEQYF	TGTGCCAGCAGCGTCGGGACAGGAGATTACGAGCAGTACTTC
.	TRBV7-8	.	TRBJ2-7	CASSLGQDSYEQYF	TGTGCCAGCAGCTTAGGACAGGATTCCTACGAGCAGTACTTC
.	TRBV28	.	TRBJ1-3	CASSLFSLRGGNTIYF	TGTGCCAGCAGTTTGTTCTCCCTTCGAGGTGGAAACACCATATATTTT
.	TRBV7-8	.	TRBJ2-1	CASSSHRDFSYNEQFF	TGTGCCAGCAGTTCTCACCGGGACTTCTCCTACAATGAGCAGTTCTTC
.	TRBV11-2	once	TRBJ1-5	CASSDFGQPQHF	TGTGCCAGCTCAGACTTTGGTCAGCCCCAGCATTTT
.	TRBV6-5	.	TRBJ2-7	CASRRLSDSSYEQYF	TGTGCCAGCAGGAGGCTCTCCGACAGCTCCTACGAGCAGTACTTC
TRBD1	TRBV6-1	.	TRBJ1-4	CASGRNRGGEKLFF	TGTGCCAGCGGAAGGAACAGGGGCGGAGAAAAACTGTTTTTT
.	TRBV28	.	TRBJ1-2	CASTPVQALRYGYTF	TGTGCCAGCACCCCCGTCCAGGCCCTTAGGTATGGCTACACCTTC
.	TRBV19	few	TRBJ2-7	CASNGGSHEQYF	TGTGCCAGTAATGGGGGGTCCCACGAGCAGTACTTC
TRBD1	TRBV5-1	few	TRBJ1-6	CASSLGRTGSNSPLHF	TGCGCCAGCAGCTTGGGTCGGACAGGGAGCAATTCACCCCTCCACTTT
TRBD2	TRBV15	once	TRBJ2-2	CATSRDTDSKREVHGELFF	TGTGCCACCAGCAGAGATACGGACAGTAAGCGGGAGGTTCACGGGGAGCTGTTTTTT
.	TRBV27	.	TRBJ2-1	CASSPQERESSYNEQFF	TGTGCCAGCAGTCCCCAGGAGAGGGAAAGCTCCTACAATGAGCAGTTCTTC
.	TRBV11-2	.	TRBJ2-7	CASSFVDRASYEQYF	TGTGCCAGCAGCTTTGTTGACAGAGCCTCCTACGAGCAGTACTTC
.	TRBV6-5	.	TRBJ1-2	CASSPDSLGYTF	TGTGCCAGCAGCCCAGACAGCTTAGGCTACACCTTC
TRBD2	TRBV5-4	.	TRBJ2-3	CASSVRGGLTDTQYF	TGTGCCAGCAGCGTCCGGGGGGGCCTGACAGATACGCAGTATTTT
.	TRBV11-2	.	TRBJ1-1	CASSFQGISVNTEAFF	TGTGCCAGCAGCTTCCAGGGGATCTCCGTGAACACTGAAGCTTTCTTT
.	TRBV5-1	.	TRBJ2-7	CASSWGRTSSYEQYF	TGCGCCAGCAGCTGGGGTCGGACATCCTCCTACGAGCAGTACTTC
TRBD1	TRBV2	.	TRBJ2-5	CASRDDRDEYF	TGTGCCAGCAGGGACGACAGGGATGAGTACTTC
TRBD2	TRBV5-4	once	TRBJ2-1	CASSLGAGGNYNEQFF	TGTGCCAGCAGCTTGGGAGCGGGAGGGAACTACAATGAGCAGTTCTTC
TRBD1	TRBV10-2	few	TRBJ1-1	CASSEKFERGPAEAFF	TGCGCCAGCAGTGAAAAATTCGAGAGGGGGCCGGCTGAAGCTTTCTTT
TRBD1	TRBV28	.	TRBJ2-7	CASSAARGLREQYF	TGTGCCAGCAGTGCTGCCAGGGGGCTGAGGGAGCAGTACTTC
TRBD1	TRBV6-5	.	TRBJ1-1	CASTPGQATEAFF	TGTGCCAGCACCCCCGGACAGGCCACTGAAGCTTTCTTT
TRBD1	TRBV5-1	.	TRBJ1-2	CASSFEGQPYGYTF	TGCGCCAGCAGCTTCGAGGGACAGCCCTATGGCTACACCTTC
TRBD2	TRBV7-2	.	TRBJ2-3	CASSPGTSGMVDTQYF	TGTGCCAGCAGCCCCGGGACTAGCGGGATGGTAGATACGCAGTATTTT